This entry describes one T cell receptor (beta chain). The ends lost 5 bases at V and 2 bases at J; junction bases unmatched: 9. The germline V gene has CDR1 LNHDA and CDR2 SQIVND (reference sequence). The CDR3 sequence is 16 residues long. These data come from a study of T cell responses to AZD1222 COVID-19 vaccine. Only in-frame clones appear in the TCRdb table, and some are missing; sequencing was by immunoSEQ multiplex PCR. The sample shows about 120,000 clones, 85% to 95% of them seen only once. The chain couples TRBV19 to TRBJ2-1; 7 positions agree with TRBD2. This TCR derives from an adult who received the AZD1222 COVID-19 vaccine. Source: peripheral blood, taken 28 days after the second AZD1222 dose. CDR3 in amino acids: CASSYAGEWAYNEQFF. In DNA form, the CDR3 reads TGTGCCAGTAGTTACGCGGGAGAGTGGGCCTACAATGAGCAGTTCTTC.